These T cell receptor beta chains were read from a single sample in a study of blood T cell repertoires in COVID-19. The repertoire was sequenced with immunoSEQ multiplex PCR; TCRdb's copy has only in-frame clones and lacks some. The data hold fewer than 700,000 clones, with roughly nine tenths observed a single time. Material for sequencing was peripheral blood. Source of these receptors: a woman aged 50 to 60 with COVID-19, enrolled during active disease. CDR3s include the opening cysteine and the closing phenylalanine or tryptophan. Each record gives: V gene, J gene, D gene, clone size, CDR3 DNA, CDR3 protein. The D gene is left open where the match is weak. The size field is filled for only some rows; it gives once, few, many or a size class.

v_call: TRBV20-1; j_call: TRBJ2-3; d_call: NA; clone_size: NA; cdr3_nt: TGCAGTGCTAGTAAGGCGGGCAGAGCCACAGATACGCAGTATTTT; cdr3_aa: CSASKAGRATDTQYF
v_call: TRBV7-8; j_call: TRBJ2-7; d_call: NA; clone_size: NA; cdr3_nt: TGTGCCAGCAGCTTAGAGGCGACTAGCTCCTACGAGCAGTACTTC; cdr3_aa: CASSLEATSSYEQYF
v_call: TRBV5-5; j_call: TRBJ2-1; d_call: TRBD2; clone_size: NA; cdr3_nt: TGTGCCAGCAGCTTCCTAGCGGGAGTCTCCAATGAGCAGTTCTTC; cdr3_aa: CASSFLAGVSNEQFF
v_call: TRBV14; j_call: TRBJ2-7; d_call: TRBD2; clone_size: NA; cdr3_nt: TGTGCCAGCAGCCTTATGGGGGGGTACGAGCAGTACTTC; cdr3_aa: CASSLMGGYEQYF
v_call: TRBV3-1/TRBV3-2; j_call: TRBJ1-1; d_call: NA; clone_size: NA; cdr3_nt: TGTGCCAGCAGCCAATTAGGGAGCCCTGAAGCTTTCTTT; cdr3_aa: CASSQLGSPEAFF
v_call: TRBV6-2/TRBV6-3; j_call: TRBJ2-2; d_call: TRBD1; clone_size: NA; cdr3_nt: TGTGCCAGCAGTTCACAGGGGCGCAGTGAAGAAGGGGAGCTGTTTTTT; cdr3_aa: CASSSQGRSEEGELFF
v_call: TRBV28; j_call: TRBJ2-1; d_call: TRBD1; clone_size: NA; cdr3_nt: TGTGCCAGCAGCCCACCGGGACAGGGTATCAATGAGCAGTTCTTC; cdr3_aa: CASSPPGQGINEQFF
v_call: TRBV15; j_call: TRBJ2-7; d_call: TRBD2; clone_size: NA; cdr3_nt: TGTGCCACCAGCAGAGATGGCCGAGCGGGGGTACCCTACGAGCAGTACTTC; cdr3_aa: CATSRDGRAGVPYEQYF
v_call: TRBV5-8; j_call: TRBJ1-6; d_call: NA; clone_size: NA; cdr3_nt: TGTGCCAGCAGCTGGGGGAGGGTCTCTGGCTCACCCCTCCACTTT; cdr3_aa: CASSWGRVSGSPLHF
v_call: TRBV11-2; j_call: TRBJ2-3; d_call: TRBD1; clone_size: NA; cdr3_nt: TGTGCCAGCAGCCCGACAGGGGACACAGATACGCAGTATTTT; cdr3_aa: CASSPTGDTDTQYF
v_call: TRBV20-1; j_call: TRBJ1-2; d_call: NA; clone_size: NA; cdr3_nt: TGCAGTGCTAGTGGGAGCCTTTCAGGGAACTATGGCTACACCTTC; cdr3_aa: CSASGSLSGNYGYTF
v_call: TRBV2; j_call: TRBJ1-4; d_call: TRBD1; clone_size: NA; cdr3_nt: TGTGCCAGCAGTACAGGGGTCGTTAATGAAAAACTGTTTTTT; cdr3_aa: CASSTGVVNEKLFF
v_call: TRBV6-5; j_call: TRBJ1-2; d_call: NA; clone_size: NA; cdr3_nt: TGTGCCAGCAGTCCAGGGGATGGCTACACCTTC; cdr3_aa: CASSPGDGYTF
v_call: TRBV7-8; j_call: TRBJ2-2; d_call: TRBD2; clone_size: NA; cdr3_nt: TGTGCCAGCAGCCCGGGGGGGCCGGCCGGGGAGCTGTTTTTT; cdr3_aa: CASSPGGPAGELFF
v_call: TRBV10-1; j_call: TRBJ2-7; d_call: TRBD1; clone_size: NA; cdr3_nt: TGCGCCAGCAAAGGGACAGACTCCTACGAGCAGTACTTC; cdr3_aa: CASKGTDSYEQYF
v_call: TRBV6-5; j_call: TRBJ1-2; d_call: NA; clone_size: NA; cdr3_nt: TGTGCCAGCAGTTACTCAGGCAGACAGGACTATGGCTACACCTTC; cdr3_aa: CASSYSGRQDYGYTF
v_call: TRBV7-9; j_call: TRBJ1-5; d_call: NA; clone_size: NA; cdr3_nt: TGTGCCAGCAGCTTAGGTGGAGTCGCGGGGCCCCAGCATTTT; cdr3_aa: CASSLGGVAGPQHF
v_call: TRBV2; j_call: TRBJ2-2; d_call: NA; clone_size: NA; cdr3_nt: TGTGCCAGCAAGAACACGTACACCGGGGAGCTGTTTTTT; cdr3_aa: CASKNTYTGELFF
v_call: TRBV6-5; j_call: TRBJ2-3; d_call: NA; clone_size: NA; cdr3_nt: TGTGCCGGCGCGGGCTTTGGCACAGATACGCAGTATTTT; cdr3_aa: CAGAGFGTDTQYF
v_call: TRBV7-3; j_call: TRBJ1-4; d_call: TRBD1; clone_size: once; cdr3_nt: TGTGCCAGCAGCTTAAAACAGGGGGCGGGTGAAAAACTGTTTTTT; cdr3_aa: CASSLKQGAGEKLFF